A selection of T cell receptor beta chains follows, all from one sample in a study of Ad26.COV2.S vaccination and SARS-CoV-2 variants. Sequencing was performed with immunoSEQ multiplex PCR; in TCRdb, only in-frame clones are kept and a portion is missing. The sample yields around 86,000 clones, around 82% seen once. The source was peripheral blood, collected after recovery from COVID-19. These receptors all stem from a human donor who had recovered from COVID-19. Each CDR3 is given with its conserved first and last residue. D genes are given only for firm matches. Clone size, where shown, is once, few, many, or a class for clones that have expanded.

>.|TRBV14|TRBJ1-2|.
TGTGCCAGCAGCCACTCGGGGTCATATGGCTACACCTTC
CASSHSGSYGYTF
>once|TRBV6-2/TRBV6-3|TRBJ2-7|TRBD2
TGTGCCAGCAGTTATTACCTAGCGGCGCACTACGAGCAGTACTTC
CASSYYLAAHYEQYF
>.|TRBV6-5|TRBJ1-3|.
TGTGCCAGCAGTCCAGCCGAATCTGGAAACACCATATATTTT
CASSPAESGNTIYF
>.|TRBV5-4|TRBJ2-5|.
TGTGCCAGCAGCTTGGTCGATGCCCAAGAGACCCAGTACTTC
CASSLVDAQETQYF
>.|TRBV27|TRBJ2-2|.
TGTGCCAGCAACTATGCGGGTCCCCCCGGGGAGCTGTTTTTT
CASNYAGPPGELFF
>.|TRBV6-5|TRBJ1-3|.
TGTGCCAGCAGTTACAGGGGCTCTGGAAACACCATATATTTT
CASSYRGSGNTIYF
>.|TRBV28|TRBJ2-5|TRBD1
TGTGCCAGCAGTTTTAAGGGGGCCTTCCAAGAGACCCAGTACTTC
CASSFKGAFQETQYF
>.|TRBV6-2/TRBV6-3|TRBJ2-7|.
TGTGCCAGCAGTTACTCGTTGGGGGATGGTCCCTACGAGCAGTACTTC
CASSYSLGDGPYEQYF
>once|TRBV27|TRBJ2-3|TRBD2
TGTGCCAGCAGTTTAGTGAGTAGCGGGAGGAGCACAGATACGCAGTATTTT
CASSLVSSGRSTDTQYF
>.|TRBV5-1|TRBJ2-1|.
TGCGCCAGCCAGAGCCTTAACAATGAGCAGTTCTTC
CASQSLNNEQFF
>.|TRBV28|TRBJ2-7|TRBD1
TGTGCCAGCAGTCTCCGACAGGGGGTGAGATTCTACGAGCAGTACTTC
CASSLRQGVRFYEQYF
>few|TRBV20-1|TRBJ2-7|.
TGCAGTGGCCTGAGAGGGCAGTACTTC
CSGLRGQYF
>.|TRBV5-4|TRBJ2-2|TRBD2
TGTGCCAGCAGCCCTCCCCAAGCTAGCGGGAGGTGGTCCGGGGAGCTGTTTTTT
CASSPPQASGRWSGELFF
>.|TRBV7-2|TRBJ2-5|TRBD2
TGTGCCAGCAGCTTAGGACTAGCGGGACCTCAAGAGACCCAGTACTTC
CASSLGLAGPQETQYF
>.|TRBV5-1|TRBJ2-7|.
TGCGCCAGCAGCTTAAAGGACTCCTACGAGCAGTACTTC
CASSLKDSYEQYF
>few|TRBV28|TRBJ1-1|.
TGTGCCAGCAGTTTAGAGGGAGGTAGCACTGAAGCTTTCTTT
CASSLEGGSTEAFF
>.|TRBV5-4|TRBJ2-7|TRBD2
TGTGCCAGCAGCTCGGGACTAGCGGGAGCATCGTCGGGATACGAGCAGTACTTC
CASSSGLAGASSGYEQYF
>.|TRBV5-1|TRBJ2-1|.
TGCGCCAGCAGCTTGGTTGGCAGGGTTGCCAATGAGCAGTTCTTC
CASSLVGRVANEQFF
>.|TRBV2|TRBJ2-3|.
TGTGCCAGCAGCTTTTACACAGATACGCAGTATTTT
CASSFYTDTQYF
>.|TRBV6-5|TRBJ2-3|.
TGTGCCAGCAGTTCCCTCACAGATACGCAGTATTTT
CASSSLTDTQYF
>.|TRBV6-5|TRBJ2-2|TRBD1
TGTGCCAGCAGTTACCAGGGGGCTGACACCGGGGAGCTGTTTTTT
CASSYQGADTGELFF
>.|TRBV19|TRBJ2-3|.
TGTGCCAGTAGTATTGCTAGGGCCACAGATACGCAGTATTTT
CASSIARATDTQYF
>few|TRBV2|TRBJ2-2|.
TGTGCCAGCAGTGAATTTGGGAACACCGGGGAGCTGTTTTTT
CASSEFGNTGELFF
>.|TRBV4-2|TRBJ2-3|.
TGTGCCAGCAGCCCCGAGCCCCCAGATACGCAGTATTTT
CASSPEPPDTQYF
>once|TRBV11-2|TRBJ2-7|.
TGTGCCAGCAGCTTGGACTTATCCTTAATCACCTACGAGCAGTACTTC
CASSLDLSLITYEQYF
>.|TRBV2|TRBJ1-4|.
TGTGCCAGCAGCCCCGGGCCTAATGAAAAACTGTTTTTT
CASSPGPNEKLFF
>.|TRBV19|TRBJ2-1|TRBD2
TGTGCCAGTAGTGTGCGACTAGCGGGAAAGCAAAGGTCCTACAATGAGCAGTTCTTC
CASSVRLAGKQRSYNEQFF
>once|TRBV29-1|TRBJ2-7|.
TGCAGCGTTGCGATAATGGGCCCCTACGAGCAGTACTTC
CSVAIMGPYEQYF
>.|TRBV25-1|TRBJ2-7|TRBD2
TGTGCCAGCAGTGAAAAGGCTAGCGGGGGCTACGAGCAGTACTTC
CASSEKASGGYEQYF
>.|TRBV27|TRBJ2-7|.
TGTGCCAGCAGTTTTGGTAGCCGAACCTACGAGCAGTACTTC
CASSFGSRTYEQYF
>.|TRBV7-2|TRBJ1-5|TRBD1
TGTGCCAGCAGCTTAGAGGGAATAGGACAGGGTAGACGTGAGCCCCAGCATTTT
CASSLEGIGQGRREPQHF
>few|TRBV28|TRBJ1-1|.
TGTGCCAGCCTTTCCCTGACGGGTAACACTGAAGCTTTCTTT
CASLSLTGNTEAFF
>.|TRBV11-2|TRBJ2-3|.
TGTGCCAGCAGCCTCGGGGGAGATACGCAGTATTTT
CASSLGGDTQYF
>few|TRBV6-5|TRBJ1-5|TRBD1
TGTGCCAGCAGCTTGGGACAGGGAGGCAATCAGCCCCAGCATTTT
CASSLGQGGNQPQHF
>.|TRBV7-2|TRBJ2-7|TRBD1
TGTGCCAGCAGCTTAGCGGCAGGGGGCTTAGACGAGCAGTACTTC
CASSLAAGGLDEQYF
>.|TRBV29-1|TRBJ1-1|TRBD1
TGCAGCGCAGGGGGCACTGAAGCTTTCTTT
CSAGGTEAFF
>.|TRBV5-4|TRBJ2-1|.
TGTGCCAGCTGGATTTCGGGACCCTCGTCGGGTGAGCAGTTCTTC
CASWISGPSSGEQFF
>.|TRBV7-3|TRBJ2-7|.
TGTGCCAGCAGCACACAGGGGGGGTACGAGCAGTACTTC
CASSTQGGYEQYF
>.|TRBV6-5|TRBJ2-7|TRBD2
TGTGCCAGCGGCCGGGAGGTACTCTCCTACGAGCAGTACTTC
CASGREVLSYEQYF
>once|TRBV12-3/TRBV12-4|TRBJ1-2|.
TGTGCCAGCAGTAGGACAACATATGGCTACACCTTC
CASSRTTYGYTF
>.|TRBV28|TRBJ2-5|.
TGTGCCAGCAGTTTCCTTCAGGGAAGGGAGACCCAGTACTTC
CASSFLQGRETQYF
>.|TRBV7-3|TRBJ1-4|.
TGTGCCAGCAGCTTACTAGACAGCTCTAATGAAAAACTGTTTTTT
CASSLLDSSNEKLFF
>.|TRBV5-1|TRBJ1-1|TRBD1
TGCGCCAGCAGCCCGGGACAGCCGAACACTGAAGCTTTCTTT
CASSPGQPNTEAFF
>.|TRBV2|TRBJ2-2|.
TGTGCCAGCAGTGACAAGACCTTTTCCGGGGAGCTGTTTTTT
CASSDKTFSGELFF
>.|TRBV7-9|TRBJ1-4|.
TGTGCCAGCAGCTTTGGTCCAACTAATGAAAAACTGTTTTTT
CASSFGPTNEKLFF